These T cell receptor beta chains were read from a single sample in a study of T cell responses to AZD1222 COVID-19 vaccine. The protocol was immunoSEQ multiplex PCR, while the TCRdb copy is restricted to in-frame clones and leaves out a portion. This sample yields fewer than 85,000 clones, of which about 91% are seen a single time; 6% to 8.5% belongs to the top ten. Here the sequenced sample was peripheral blood, taken on day 0 of MenACWY control vaccination. Receptors were obtained from an adult in good health. Each CDR3 is given with its conserved first and last residue. D genes are given only for firm matches. Not every row has a clone size; where given, it reads once, few, many or a size class.

d_gene: NA
abundance: NA
len: 14
v_gene: TRBV18
j_gene: TRBJ2-7
CDR3nt: TGTGCCAGCTCACCCCGGCGAAGGGACAACGAGCAGTACTTC
CDR3aa: CASSPRRRDNEQYF

d_gene: TRBD1
abundance: NA
len: 15
v_gene: TRBV19
j_gene: TRBJ1-1
CDR3nt: TGTGCCAGTAGTTCACGGACAGGGGGGAACACTGAAGCTTTCTTT
CDR3aa: CASSSRTGGNTEAFF

d_gene: NA
abundance: NA
len: 17
v_gene: TRBV5-1
j_gene: TRBJ1-1
CDR3nt: TGCGCCAGCAGCCTCTATTTGCAGGCTACGCCGAGAGCTGAAGCTTTCTTT
CDR3aa: CASSLYLQATPRAEAFF

d_gene: NA
abundance: NA
len: 14
v_gene: TRBV7-2
j_gene: TRBJ2-2
CDR3nt: TGTGCCAGCAGCTTCCAGGGGGGCACCGGGGAGCTGTTTTTT
CDR3aa: CASSFQGGTGELFF

d_gene: NA
abundance: NA
len: 14
v_gene: TRBV6-4
j_gene: TRBJ1-6
CDR3nt: TGTGCCAGCAGTGCCGGACAAAATAATTCACCCCTCCACTTT
CDR3aa: CASSAGQNNSPLHF

d_gene: NA
abundance: NA
len: 15
v_gene: TRBV24-1
j_gene: TRBJ2-3
CDR3nt: TGTGCCACCAGTGACTTAAGACAGGACACAGATACGCAGTATTTT
CDR3aa: CATSDLRQDTDTQYF

d_gene: NA
abundance: NA
len: 15
v_gene: TRBV6-1
j_gene: TRBJ2-6
CDR3nt: TGTGCCAGCAGACCGAACTTTGCTGGGGCCAACGTCCTGACTTTC
CDR3aa: CASRPNFAGANVLTF

d_gene: NA
abundance: NA
len: 15
v_gene: TRBV5-1
j_gene: TRBJ2-1
CDR3nt: TGCGCCAGCAGCTTTACCTCTAGCTCCTACAATGAGCAGTTCTTC
CDR3aa: CASSFTSSSYNEQFF

d_gene: NA
abundance: NA
len: 12
v_gene: TRBV15
j_gene: TRBJ2-1
CDR3nt: TGTGCCACCAGCAGAGGCCAGGTAGAGCAGTTCTTC
CDR3aa: CATSRGQVEQFF

d_gene: TRBD1
abundance: NA
len: 15
v_gene: TRBV28
j_gene: TRBJ1-2
CDR3nt: TGTGCCAGCAGTCTACACTCGACAGGGGACGTTGGCTACACCTTC
CDR3aa: CASSLHSTGDVGYTF

d_gene: TRBD1
abundance: NA
len: 14
v_gene: TRBV2
j_gene: TRBJ1-5
CDR3nt: TGTGCCAGCAGTGGCGACAGGGCCAATCAGCCCCAGCATTTT
CDR3aa: CASSGDRANQPQHF

d_gene: NA
abundance: NA
len: 15
v_gene: TRBV13
j_gene: TRBJ2-2
CDR3nt: TGTGCCAGCAGGCCCGGACGTTCGAACACCGGGGAGCTGTTTTTT
CDR3aa: CASRPGRSNTGELFF

d_gene: NA
abundance: NA
len: 14
v_gene: TRBV5-4
j_gene: TRBJ2-7
CDR3nt: TGTGCCAGCACAGCAGGTATTGTCGAGAGCGAGCAGTACTTC
CDR3aa: CASTAGIVESEQYF

d_gene: NA
abundance: NA
len: 15
v_gene: TRBV6-2/TRBV6-3
j_gene: TRBJ2-5
CDR3nt: TGTGCCAGCAGTTGGCCGGGCACGACCCAAGAGACCCAGTACTTC
CDR3aa: CASSWPGTTQETQYF

d_gene: TRBD1
abundance: once
len: 16
v_gene: TRBV5-1
j_gene: TRBJ1-1
CDR3nt: TGCGCCAGCAGCTTGTCGACAGGGGCCTTGAACACTGAAGCTTTCTTT
CDR3aa: CASSLSTGALNTEAFF

d_gene: NA
abundance: NA
len: 16
v_gene: TRBV7-8
j_gene: TRBJ1-5
CDR3nt: TGTGCCAGCAGCTTAGCGGTGGGAACTAGCAATCAGCCCCAGCATTTT
CDR3aa: CASSLAVGTSNQPQHF

d_gene: TRBD1
abundance: NA
len: 17
v_gene: TRBV5-5
j_gene: TRBJ2-3
CDR3nt: TGTGCCAGCAGCTTGGATACCCGGACAGGGGGCACAGATACGCAGTATTTT
CDR3aa: CASSLDTRTGGTDTQYF

d_gene: NA
abundance: few
len: 11
v_gene: TRBV6-5
j_gene: TRBJ1-1
CDR3nt: TGTGCCAGCAGACAGGACACTGAAGCTTTCTTT
CDR3aa: CASRQDTEAFF

d_gene: NA
abundance: NA
len: 13
v_gene: TRBV29-1
j_gene: TRBJ2-5
CDR3nt: TGCAGCGTTGAGTTCTGGGATGGAGAGACCCAGTACTTC
CDR3aa: CSVEFWDGETQYF

d_gene: NA
abundance: NA
len: 16
v_gene: TRBV5-1
j_gene: TRBJ2-7
CDR3nt: TGCGCCAGCAGCTTGGCGGCCGGAGTCGGCTCCTACGAGCAGTACTTC
CDR3aa: CASSLAAGVGSYEQYF

d_gene: NA
abundance: NA
len: 14
v_gene: TRBV28
j_gene: TRBJ1-5
CDR3nt: TGTGCCAGTAAGGGACCGGGGATCAATCAGCCCCAGCATTTT
CDR3aa: CASKGPGINQPQHF

d_gene: TRBD1
abundance: NA
len: 16
v_gene: TRBV9
j_gene: TRBJ2-5
CDR3nt: TGTGCCAGCAGCCCTCACCCCAACAGGGGCCAAGAGACCCAGTACTTC
CDR3aa: CASSPHPNRGQETQYF

d_gene: TRBD1
abundance: NA
len: 14
v_gene: TRBV29-1
j_gene: TRBJ2-7
CDR3nt: TGCAGCGTGGCCCAGGGACAGGGTAAGGGCGAGCAGTACTTC
CDR3aa: CSVAQGQGKGEQYF

d_gene: NA
abundance: NA
len: 14
v_gene: TRBV6-5
j_gene: TRBJ1-2
CDR3nt: TGTGCCAGCAACGATCCCGGGACGCCCTATGGCTACACCTTC
CDR3aa: CASNDPGTPYGYTF

d_gene: NA
abundance: NA
len: 18
v_gene: TRBV27
j_gene: TRBJ2-1
CDR3nt: TGTGCCAGCAGTTTATTGGTGGGTTCGGGCCCCTCAACCAATGAGCAGTTCTTC
CDR3aa: CASSLLVGSGPSTNEQFF

d_gene: NA
abundance: NA
len: 15
v_gene: TRBV6-6
j_gene: TRBJ1-6
CDR3nt: TGTGCCAGCATTGGGGAGTCCCCCTATAATTCACCCCTCCACTTT
CDR3aa: CASIGESPYNSPLHF

d_gene: TRBD1
abundance: NA
len: 14
v_gene: TRBV27
j_gene: TRBJ2-7
CDR3nt: TGTGCCAGCAGGACAGGGGGCCTCCCCTACGAGCAGTACTTC
CDR3aa: CASRTGGLPYEQYF

d_gene: NA
abundance: NA
len: 12
v_gene: TRBV12-3/TRBV12-4
j_gene: TRBJ2-3
CDR3nt: TGTGCCAGCAGCCCAGACACAGATACGCAGTATTTT
CDR3aa: CASSPDTDTQYF

d_gene: NA
abundance: NA
len: 14
v_gene: TRBV6-5
j_gene: TRBJ1-6
CDR3nt: TGTGCCAGCAGCAAGAAGGGACCGCATTCACCCCTCCACTTT
CDR3aa: CASSKKGPHSPLHF

d_gene: NA
abundance: NA
len: 16
v_gene: TRBV3-1/TRBV3-2
j_gene: TRBJ2-3
CDR3nt: TGTGCCAGCAGCCAACTACAAAAGGGGGGGGCGGATACGCAGTATTTT
CDR3aa: CASSQLQKGGADTQYF

d_gene: NA
abundance: NA
len: 14
v_gene: TRBV5-1
j_gene: TRBJ2-7
CDR3nt: TGCGCCAGCAGCTTGACGGGGGCAAGCTACGAGCAGTACTTC
CDR3aa: CASSLTGASYEQYF

d_gene: NA
abundance: NA
len: 13
v_gene: TRBV19
j_gene: TRBJ1-3
CDR3nt: TGTGCCAGTAGTATTGAGTCGGGAAACACCATATATTTT
CDR3aa: CASSIESGNTIYF

d_gene: NA
abundance: NA
len: 14
v_gene: TRBV2
j_gene: TRBJ2-5
CDR3nt: TGTGCCAGCAGTGAAGGGCGTGGGACACAAACCCAGTACTTC
CDR3aa: CASSEGRGTQTQYF

d_gene: TRBD1
abundance: NA
len: 16
v_gene: TRBV28
j_gene: TRBJ1-2
CDR3nt: TGTGCCAGCAGGTCCCAGGGGGGGACACCGAACTATGGCTACACCTTC
CDR3aa: CASRSQGGTPNYGYTF

d_gene: NA
abundance: NA
len: 14
v_gene: TRBV7-2
j_gene: TRBJ1-4
CDR3nt: TGTGCCAGCAGCTTAGTGTACGAAGCTGAAAAACTGTTTTTT
CDR3aa: CASSLVYEAEKLFF

d_gene: NA
abundance: NA
len: 14
v_gene: TRBV9
j_gene: TRBJ1-1
CDR3nt: TGTGCCAGCAGCGTAGGCCAGAAGAACACTGAAGCTTTCTTT
CDR3aa: CASSVGQKNTEAFF

d_gene: TRBD1
abundance: NA
len: 14
v_gene: TRBV7-2
j_gene: TRBJ1-2
CDR3nt: TGTGCCAGCAGCCCGGACAGGGGGTCGAAGGGCTACACCTTC
CDR3aa: CASSPDRGSKGYTF

d_gene: TRBD2
abundance: NA
len: 15
v_gene: TRBV24-1
j_gene: TRBJ2-1
CDR3nt: TGTGCCACCAGTGTATCTAGCGGACCTTACAATGAGCAGTTCTTC
CDR3aa: CATSVSSGPYNEQFF

d_gene: NA
abundance: NA
len: 16
v_gene: TRBV7-9
j_gene: TRBJ2-7
CDR3nt: TGTGCCAGCAGCTTAGGTCCTAGGGACCCACCCGGGGAGCAGTACTTC
CDR3aa: CASSLGPRDPPGEQYF

d_gene: NA
abundance: once
len: 10
v_gene: TRBV27
j_gene: TRBJ2-1
CDR3nt: TGTGCCAGCAGTCCCAATGAGCAGTTCTTC
CDR3aa: CASSPNEQFF

d_gene: NA
abundance: NA
len: 16
v_gene: TRBV27
j_gene: TRBJ2-7
CDR3nt: TGTGCCAGCCGTCGGGACACAGTACCCGGATCGTACGAGCAGTACTTC
CDR3aa: CASRRDTVPGSYEQYF

d_gene: NA
abundance: NA
len: 11
v_gene: TRBV20-1
j_gene: TRBJ2-1
CDR3nt: TGCAGTGCTACCACCTTTCCTTCCCAGTTCTTC
CDR3aa: CSATTFPSQFF

d_gene: NA
abundance: NA
len: 12
v_gene: TRBV7-3
j_gene: TRBJ2-1
CDR3nt: TGTGCCAGCAGCTCTACGACAGGTGAGCAGTTCTTC
CDR3aa: CASSSTTGEQFF

d_gene: NA
abundance: once
len: 15
v_gene: TRBV11-2
j_gene: TRBJ2-6
CDR3nt: TGTGCCAGCAGCTTAGGGGGTTCTGGGGCCAACGTCCTGACTTTC
CDR3aa: CASSLGGSGANVLTF

d_gene: NA
abundance: NA
len: 14
v_gene: TRBV28
j_gene: TRBJ1-5
CDR3nt: TGTGCCAGCAGCCGGGACCTTAGCAATCAGCCCCAGCATTTT
CDR3aa: CASSRDLSNQPQHF

d_gene: TRBD1
abundance: NA
len: 14
v_gene: TRBV19
j_gene: TRBJ1-5
CDR3nt: TGTGCCAGTAGTTTTCCGGGACAGGGTCAGCCCCAGCATTTT
CDR3aa: CASSFPGQGQPQHF

d_gene: NA
abundance: NA
len: 13
v_gene: TRBV29-1
j_gene: TRBJ2-7
CDR3nt: TGCAGCGTCGACTACTACAGGGGGGGCGAGCAGTACTTC
CDR3aa: CSVDYYRGGEQYF

d_gene: NA
abundance: NA
len: 14
v_gene: TRBV19
j_gene: TRBJ1-1
CDR3nt: TGTGCCAGTAGTATACAGGGGCCGAACACTGAAGCTTTCTTT
CDR3aa: CASSIQGPNTEAFF

d_gene: TRBD1
abundance: NA
len: 15
v_gene: TRBV6-5
j_gene: TRBJ1-5
CDR3nt: TGTGCCAGCAGTTCAGGGGGCGCGGGCAATCAGCCCCAGCATTTT
CDR3aa: CASSSGGAGNQPQHF

d_gene: NA
abundance: NA
len: 14
v_gene: TRBV5-5
j_gene: TRBJ2-7
CDR3nt: TGTGCCAGCAGCTTGGACGGTCGCTCCTACGAGCAGTACTTC
CDR3aa: CASSLDGRSYEQYF

d_gene: NA
abundance: NA
len: 13
v_gene: TRBV12-3/TRBV12-4
j_gene: TRBJ2-2
CDR3nt: TGTGCCAGCAGTCGGACCGACACCGGGGAGCTGTTTTTT
CDR3aa: CASSRTDTGELFF